The rows below give T cell receptor beta chains drawn from one sample of a study of shared clonotypes between healthy human individuals. Sequencing was performed with immunoSEQ multiplex PCR; in TCRdb, only in-frame clones are kept and a portion is missing. Of some 2 million clones in the sample, about 95% are singletons; the top ten hold about 1.1%. The sequenced sample was naive CD8+ T cells sorted from blood. The receptor set was obtained from a young man in good health. CDR3s include the opening cysteine and the closing phenylalanine or tryptophan. D genes are given only for firm matches. Only part of the rows carry a size: once, few, many, or a class if the clone is expanded.

j_call v_call d_call clone_size cdr3_aa cdr3_nt
TRBJ2-7 TRBV5-6 TRBD2 - CASSISGTSGRSSYEQYF TGTGCCAGCAGCATATCCGGGACTAGCGGGAGGAGCTCCTACGAGCAGTACTTC
TRBJ2-1 TRBV10-3 - - CAILSGLAAEQFF TGTGCCATCCTCAGCGGACTTGCTGCGGAGCAGTTCTTC
TRBJ2-2 TRBV2 - - CASQGRVTGELFF TGTGCCAGCCAGGGACGGGTCACCGGGGAGCTGTTTTTT
TRBJ1-5 TRBV6-1 TRBD1 - CASSVHRGLGQPQHF TGTGCCAGCAGTGTACACAGGGGGCTGGGTCAGCCCCAGCATTTT
TRBJ2-7 TRBV5-8 TRBD1 - CASSSPGTGINEQYF TGTGCCAGCAGCTCCCCCGGGACAGGGATTAACGAGCAGTACTTC
TRBJ2-1 TRBV7-6 TRBD2 - CASSLLAEDNEQFF TGTGCCAGCAGCTTACTAGCGGAGGACAATGAGCAGTTCTTC
TRBJ2-7 TRBV4-3 - - CASSQDPPQAVSSYEQYF TGCGCCAGCAGCCAAGATCCTCCGCAAGCCGTAAGCTCCTACGAGCAGTACTTC
TRBJ1-2 TRBV27 - - CASSFGTGSGYTF TGTGCCAGCAGTTTCGGGACTGGGAGTGGCTACACCTTC
TRBJ2-2 TRBV10-1 TRBD2 - CASSESRLAGVSGELFF TGCGCCAGCAGTGAGTCGCGGCTAGCGGGAGTGAGCGGGGAGCTGTTTTTT
TRBJ2-1 TRBV27 TRBD1 once CASSGTGPANEQFF TGTGCCAGCAGTGGGACAGGGCCGGCGAATGAGCAGTTCTTC
TRBJ1-2 TRBV5-4 - once CASSLEARAGYTF TGTGCCAGCAGCTTGGAGGCCAGGGCGGGCTACACCTTC
TRBJ2-1 TRBV11-2 - - CASSLEGRNEQFF TGTGCCAGCAGCTTAGAGGGGAGAAATGAGCAGTTCTTC
TRBJ2-7 TRBV27 - - CASRQTLGGHEQYF TGTGCCAGCAGACAAACCCTCGGGGGCCACGAGCAGTACTTC
TRBJ2-7 TRBV27 - once CASSSGSGISYEQYF TGTGCCAGCAGTTCTGGATCGGGCATTTCCTACGAGCAGTACTTC
TRBJ2-2 TRBV6-1 - - CASSGAPANTGELFF TGTGCCAGCAGTGGGGCCCCGGCGAACACCGGGGAGCTGTTTTTT
TRBJ2-3 TRBV9 TRBD2 - CASSVGGRAGTDTQYF TGTGCCAGCAGCGTAGGTGGGAGGGCCGGCACAGATACGCAGTATTTT
TRBJ1-2 TRBV9 TRBD1 - CASSVADRGYGYTF TGTGCCAGCAGCGTAGCCGACAGGGGCTATGGCTACACCTTC
TRBJ2-5 TRBV15 TRBD1 - CATSRMRTGGLETQYF TGTGCCACCAGTAGAATGAGGACAGGGGGCTTAGAGACCCAGTACTTC
TRBJ1-1 TRBV13 - - CASSSATDYHVMNTEAFF TGTGCCAGCAGCTCTGCGACAGACTATCATGTTATGAACACTGAAGCTTTCTTT
TRBJ2-1 TRBV4-3 TRBD2 - CASSPLAGGGEQFF TGCGCCAGCAGCCCACTAGCGGGAGGGGGTGAGCAGTTCTTC
TRBJ2-3 TRBV6-5 - - CASSYSVGDITDTQYF TGTGCCAGCAGTTACTCGGTCGGGGACATCACAGATACGCAGTATTTT
TRBJ1-6 TRBV4-1 - - CASSQEAGLQSPLHF TGCGCCAGCAGCCAAGAAGCAGGGCTCCAATCACCCCTCCACTTT
TRBJ1-1 TRBV5-4 - - CASSFSENTEAFF TGTGCCAGCAGCTTCAGCGAGAACACTGAAGCTTTCTTT
TRBJ1-1 TRBV27 - - CASPVRWELNTEAFF TGTGCCAGCCCAGTTAGGTGGGAGCTGAACACTGAAGCTTTCTTT
TRBJ1-5 TRBV27 TRBD1 - CASSLQGAGQPQHF TGTGCCAGCAGTCTACAGGGGGCTGGGCAGCCCCAGCATTTT
TRBJ2-1 TRBV19 - - CASSIGQGLGLNEQFF TGTGCCAGTAGTATTGGCCAGGGACTGGGACTCAATGAGCAGTTCTTC
TRBJ2-3 TRBV27 - - CASSPTVMATDTQYF TGTGCCAGCAGCCCGACCGTCATGGCAACAGATACGCAGTATTTT
TRBJ2-7 TRBV9 - - CASSGLSSYEQYF TGTGCCAGCAGCGGTTTAAGCTCCTACGAGCAGTACTTC
TRBJ2-5 TRBV4-1 - - CASSQVEGGETQYF TGCGCCAGCAGCCAAGTCGAGGGGGGGGAGACCCAGTACTTC
TRBJ1-1 TRBV6-5 - - CASSYSRVAEAFF TGTGCCAGCAGTTACTCTCGGGTGGCTGAAGCTTTCTTT
TRBJ2-1 TRBV18 - - CASSPSPVAYNEQFF TGTGCCAGCTCACCCTCCCCGGTTGCGTACAATGAGCAGTTCTTC
TRBJ2-2 TRBV13 - - CASSPPRTGPTGELFF TGTGCCAGCAGCCCCCCCCGCACGGGACCAACCGGGGAGCTGTTTTTT
TRBJ2-1 TRBV7-9 TRBD2 - CASSPRLAGVDEQFF TGTGCCAGCAGCCCCCGGCTAGCGGGAGTCGATGAGCAGTTCTTC
TRBJ2-2 TRBV6-5 TRBD2 - CASSYSGTATGELFF TGTGCCAGCAGTTACAGCGGGACGGCTACCGGGGAGCTGTTTTTT
TRBJ2-1 TRBV27 - - CASSLPGGRDNEQFF TGTGCCAGCAGTTTACCCGGGGGTAGGGACAATGAGCAGTTCTTC
TRBJ2-7 TRBV25-1 TRBD2 - CASRTSGSHEQYF TGTGCCAGCCGGACTAGCGGGAGCCACGAGCAGTACTTC
TRBJ1-1 TRBV5-1 TRBD1 - CASSLVAGGSEAFF TGCGCCAGCAGCTTGGTGGCAGGGGGGTCTGAAGCTTTCTTT